This T cell receptor beta chain was captured in a study of long-term antiretroviral therapy in people with HIV. General study points: ART adherence, viral resistance and therapy changes went unrecorded. Increased diversity was seen after ART, yet it remained lower than in transplant donor controls.

A word on this clone: Its antigen is not identified.

Before they underwent DNA extraction, samples held about 0.95-10 million cryopreserved PBMC. Researchers ran immunoSEQ v3.0 at survey level. Sequencing was intended to reach roughly 40,000-50,000 T-cell genomes per sample. Produced via immunoSEQ multiplex PCR; TCRdb's table is partial and in-frame only. The data show some 35,000 clones, over 90% seen once. Germline lookup yields CDR1 SGHRS and CDR2 YFSETQ. The CDR3 is made up of 19 amino acids. Trimming at V came to 0 bases and at J to 5 bases, leaving 17 bases not matched to a gene. This sample comprised unsorted PBMCs, obtained 4.1 years after starting antiretroviral therapy. The source of this sequence is a woman aged 45-65 years with HIV. The chain employs TRBV5-1 and TRBJ2-5; 9 nucleotides agree with TRBD1. CDR3 in DNA: TGCGCCAGCAGCTTGGCCACCACCGGTTCGGACAGGGGTCGGGAGACCCAGTACTTC. This sequence encodes CASSLATTGSDRGRETQYF.